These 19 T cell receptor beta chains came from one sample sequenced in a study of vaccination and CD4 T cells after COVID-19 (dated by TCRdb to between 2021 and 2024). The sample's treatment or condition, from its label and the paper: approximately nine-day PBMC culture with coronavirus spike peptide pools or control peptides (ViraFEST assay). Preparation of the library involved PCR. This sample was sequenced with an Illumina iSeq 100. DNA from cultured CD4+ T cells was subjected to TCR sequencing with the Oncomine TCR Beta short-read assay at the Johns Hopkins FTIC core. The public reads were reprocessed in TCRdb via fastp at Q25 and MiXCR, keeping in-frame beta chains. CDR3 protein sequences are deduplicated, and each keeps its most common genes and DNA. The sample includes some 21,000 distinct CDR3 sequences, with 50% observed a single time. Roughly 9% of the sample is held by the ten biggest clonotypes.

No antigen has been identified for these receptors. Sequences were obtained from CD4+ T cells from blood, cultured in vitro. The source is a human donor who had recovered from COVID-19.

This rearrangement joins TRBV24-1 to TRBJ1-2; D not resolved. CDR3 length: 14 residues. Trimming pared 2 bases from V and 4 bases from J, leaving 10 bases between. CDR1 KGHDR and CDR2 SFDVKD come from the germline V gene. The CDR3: CATSDSQAGYGYTF. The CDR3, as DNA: TGTGCCACCAGTGATTCCCAGGCCGGCTATGGCTACACCTTC.

CDR3 protein: CASRPGPMNTEAFF. The CDR3 DNA reads as TGTGCCAGCAGGCCGGGGCCTATGAACACTGAAGCTTTCTTT. This rearrangement joins TRBV12-3 or TRBV12-4 to TRBJ1-1, with a tentative D call TRBD1 (5 bases). V dropped 6 bases and J dropped 0 bases, with 11 bases sitting between them. The CDR3 sequence is 14 residues long.

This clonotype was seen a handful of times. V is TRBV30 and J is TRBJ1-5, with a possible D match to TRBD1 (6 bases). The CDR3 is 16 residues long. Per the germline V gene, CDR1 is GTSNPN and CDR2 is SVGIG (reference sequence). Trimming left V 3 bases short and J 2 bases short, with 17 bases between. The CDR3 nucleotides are TGTGCCTGGAGCCCCGACTACAGGGATGGCAATCAGCCCCAGCATTTT. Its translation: CAWSPDYRDGNQPQHF.

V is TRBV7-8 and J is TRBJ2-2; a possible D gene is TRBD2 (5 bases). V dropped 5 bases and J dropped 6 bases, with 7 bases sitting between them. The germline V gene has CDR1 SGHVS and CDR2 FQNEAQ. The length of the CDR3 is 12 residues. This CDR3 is CASSPSSGELFF. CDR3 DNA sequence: TGTGCCAGCAGCCCTAGCTCCGGGGAGCTGTTTTTT.

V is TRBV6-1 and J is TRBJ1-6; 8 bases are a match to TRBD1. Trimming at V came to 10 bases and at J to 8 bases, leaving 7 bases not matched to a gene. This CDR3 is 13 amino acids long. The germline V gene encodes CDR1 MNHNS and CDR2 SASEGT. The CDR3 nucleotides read TGTGCCACTGAGACAGGGGTTGATTCACCCCTCCACTTT. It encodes CATETGVDSPLHF.

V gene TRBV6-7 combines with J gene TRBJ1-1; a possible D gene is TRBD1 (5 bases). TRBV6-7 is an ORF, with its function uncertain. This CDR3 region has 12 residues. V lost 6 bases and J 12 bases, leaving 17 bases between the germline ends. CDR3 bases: TGTGCCAGCAGCTGGGGGTGGGTTGGGACTTTCTTT. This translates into CASSWGWVGTFF.

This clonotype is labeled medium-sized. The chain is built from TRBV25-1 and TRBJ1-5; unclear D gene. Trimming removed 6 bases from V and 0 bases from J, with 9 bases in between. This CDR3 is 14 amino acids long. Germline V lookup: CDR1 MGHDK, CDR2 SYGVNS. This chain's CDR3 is CASRPRYSNQPQHF. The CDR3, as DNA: TGTGCCAGCAGACCAAGGTATAGCAATCAGCCCCAGCATTTT. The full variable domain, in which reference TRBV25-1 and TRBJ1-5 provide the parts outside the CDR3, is EADIYQTPRYLVIGTGKKITLECSQTMGHDKMYWYQQDPGMELHLIHYSYGVNSTEKGDLSSESTVSRIRTEHFPLTLESARPSHTSQYLCASRPRYSNQPQHFGDGTRLSIL.

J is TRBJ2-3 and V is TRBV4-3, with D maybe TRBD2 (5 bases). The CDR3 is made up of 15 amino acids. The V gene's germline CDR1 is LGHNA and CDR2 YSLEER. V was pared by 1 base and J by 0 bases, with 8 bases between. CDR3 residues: CASSQASGSTDTQYF. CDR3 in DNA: TGCGCCAGCAGCCAAGCCAGCGGAAGCACAGATACGCAGTATTTT.

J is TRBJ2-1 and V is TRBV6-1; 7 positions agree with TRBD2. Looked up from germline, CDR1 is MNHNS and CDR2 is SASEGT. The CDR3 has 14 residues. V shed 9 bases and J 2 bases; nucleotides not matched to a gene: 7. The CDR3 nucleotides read TGTGCCAGTACTACGGGAGGCACCTACAATGAGCAGTTCTTC. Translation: CASTTGGTYNEQFF.

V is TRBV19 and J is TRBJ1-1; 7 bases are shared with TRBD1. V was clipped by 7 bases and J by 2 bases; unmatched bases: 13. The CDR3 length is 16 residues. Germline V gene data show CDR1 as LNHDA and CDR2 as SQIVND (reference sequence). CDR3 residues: CASIDRAVIPNTEAFF. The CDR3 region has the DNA TGTGCCAGTATTGACAGGGCAGTGATACCCAACACTGAAGCTTTCTTT.

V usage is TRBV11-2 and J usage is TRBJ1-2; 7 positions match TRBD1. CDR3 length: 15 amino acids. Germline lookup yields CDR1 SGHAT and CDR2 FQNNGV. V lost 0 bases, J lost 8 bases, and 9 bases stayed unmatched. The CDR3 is CASSLDPHRGGGYTF. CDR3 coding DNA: TGTGCCAGCAGCTTAGATCCTCACAGGGGTGGCGGCTACACCTTC.

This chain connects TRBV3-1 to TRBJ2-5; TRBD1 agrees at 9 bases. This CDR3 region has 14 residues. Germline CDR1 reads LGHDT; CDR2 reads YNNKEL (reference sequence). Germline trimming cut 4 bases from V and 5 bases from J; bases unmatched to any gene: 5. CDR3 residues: CASSPQGASETQYF. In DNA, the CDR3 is TGTGCCAGCAGCCCACAGGGGGCGAGTGAGACCCAGTACTTC.

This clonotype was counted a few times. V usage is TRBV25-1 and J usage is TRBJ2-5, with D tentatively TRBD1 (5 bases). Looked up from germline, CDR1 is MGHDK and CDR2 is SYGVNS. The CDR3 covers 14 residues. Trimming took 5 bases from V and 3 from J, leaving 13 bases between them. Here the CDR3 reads CASSIRGGEETQYF. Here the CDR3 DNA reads TGTGCCAGCAGTATTAGGGGTGGGGAAGAGACCCAGTACTTC. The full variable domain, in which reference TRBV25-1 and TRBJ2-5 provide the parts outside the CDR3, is EADIYQTPRYLVIGTGKKITLECSQTMGHDKMYWYQQDPGMELHLIHYSYGVNSTEKGDLSSESTVSRIRTEHFPLTLESARPSHTSQYLCASSIRGGEETQYFGPGTRLLVL.

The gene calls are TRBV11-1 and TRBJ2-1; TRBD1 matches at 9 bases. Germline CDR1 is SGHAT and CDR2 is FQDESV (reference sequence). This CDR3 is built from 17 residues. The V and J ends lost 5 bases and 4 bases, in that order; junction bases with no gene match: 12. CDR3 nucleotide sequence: TGTGCCAGCAGCCCAACTCCCGACAGGGGGACTTACAATGAGCAGTTCTTC. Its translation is CASSPTPDRGTYNEQFF.

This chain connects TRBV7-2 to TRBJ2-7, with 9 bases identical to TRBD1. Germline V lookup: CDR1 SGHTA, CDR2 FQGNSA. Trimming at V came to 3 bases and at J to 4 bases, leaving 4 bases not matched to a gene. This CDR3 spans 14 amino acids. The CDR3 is CASSFTGQGYEQYF. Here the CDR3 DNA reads TGTGCCAGCAGCTTCACCGGACAGGGGTACGAGCAGTACTTC.

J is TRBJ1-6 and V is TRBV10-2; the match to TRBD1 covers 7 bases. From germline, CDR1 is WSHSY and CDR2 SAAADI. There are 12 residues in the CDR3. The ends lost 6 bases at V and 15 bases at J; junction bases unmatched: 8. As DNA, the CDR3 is TGCGCCAGCAGAGACGACAGGGAGGGCCTCCACTTT. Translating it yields CASRDDREGLHF.

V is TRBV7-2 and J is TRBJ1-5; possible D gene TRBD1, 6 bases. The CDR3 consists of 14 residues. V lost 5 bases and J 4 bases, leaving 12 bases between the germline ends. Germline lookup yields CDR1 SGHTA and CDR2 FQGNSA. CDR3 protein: CASSPRGGNQPQHF. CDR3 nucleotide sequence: TGTGCCAGCAGCCCACGAGGGGGGAATCAGCCCCAGCATTTT.

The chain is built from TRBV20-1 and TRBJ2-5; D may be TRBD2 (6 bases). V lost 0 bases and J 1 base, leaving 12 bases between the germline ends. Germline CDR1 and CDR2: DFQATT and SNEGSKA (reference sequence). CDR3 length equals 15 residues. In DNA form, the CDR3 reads TGCAGTGCTAGAGATCGGGAGTGGGCCCAAGAGACCCAGTACTTC. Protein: CSARDREWAQETQYF.

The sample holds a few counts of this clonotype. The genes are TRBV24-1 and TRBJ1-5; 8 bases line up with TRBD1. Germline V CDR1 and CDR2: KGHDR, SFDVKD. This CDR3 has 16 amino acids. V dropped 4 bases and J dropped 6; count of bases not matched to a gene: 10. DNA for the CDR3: TGTGCCACCAGTGAAGCTTCAGGGGGCGAGTTTCAGCCCCAGCATTTT. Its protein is CATSEASGGEFQPQHF.